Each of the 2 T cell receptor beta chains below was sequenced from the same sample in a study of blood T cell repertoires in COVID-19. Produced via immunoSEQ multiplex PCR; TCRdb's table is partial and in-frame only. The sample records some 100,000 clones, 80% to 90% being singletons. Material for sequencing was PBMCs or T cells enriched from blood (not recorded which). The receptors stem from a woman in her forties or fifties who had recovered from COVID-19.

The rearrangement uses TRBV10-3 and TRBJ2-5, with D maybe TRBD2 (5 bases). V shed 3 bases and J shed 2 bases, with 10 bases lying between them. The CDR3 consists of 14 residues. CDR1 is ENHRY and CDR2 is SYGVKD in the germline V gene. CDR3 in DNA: TGTGCCATCAGTGAACTACGGACTCAAGAGACCCAGTACTTC. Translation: CAISELRTQETQYF.

Here the CDR3 DNA reads TGTGCCATCAGTTGGCGGGGGGTTAGTTTCGGTGACAATGAGCAGTTCTTC. This encodes CAISWRGVSFGDNEQFF. The V call is TRBV10-3, the J call TRBJ2-1, with 8 bases matching TRBD2. Germline V CDR1 and CDR2: ENHRY, SYGVKD. This CDR3 is 17 amino acids long. V lost 5 bases to trimming and J lost 5 bases; unmatched junction nucleotides: 14.